Listed below are T cell receptor beta chains from one sample, sequenced in a study of T cells after yellow fever vaccination. TCRdb independently ran MiXCR on the 5' RACE reads; one entry per CDR3 protein. Of 200,000 to 250,000 distinct CDR3 sequences listed, approximately 3.3% were seen once; the top ten hold around 3.3%. The specimen comprised CD4+ T cells sorted from PBMCs, sampled 10 days after the yellow fever booster vaccination. The receptors were gathered from a young man who received the YFV17D yellow fever vaccine. CDR3s include the opening cysteine and the closing phenylalanine or tryptophan. The order of the fields is D gene, J gene, V gene, clone size, CDR3 DNA, CDR3 protein. A D gene is named only where the DNA matches it firmly. Some rows mark clone size as missing; the rest say once, few, many or name a class of expanded clone.

D: .; J: TRBJ2-1; V: TRBV20-1; size: once; DNA: TGCAGTGCTGAGGTAGATCCGAGCTCCTACAATGAGCAGTTCTTC; CDR3: CSAEVDPSSYNEQFF
D: .; J: TRBJ2-5; V: TRBV5-1; size: many; DNA: TGCGCCAGCAGACCAAGGACGGGGTCGGAGACCCAGTACTTC; CDR3: CASRPRTGSETQYF
D: TRBD2; J: TRBJ2-5; V: TRBV5-1; size: few; DNA: TGCGCCAGCAGCTTGGGAAGTCTAGCGGGGGGCCAAGAGACCCAGTACTTC; CDR3: CASSLGSLAGGQETQYF
D: .; J: TRBJ2-2; V: TRBV9; size: few; DNA: TGTGCCAGCAGCCCCCGGGCCACGAACACCGGGGAGCTGTTTTTT; CDR3: CASSPRATNTGELFF
D: TRBD2; J: TRBJ2-3; V: TRBV4-2; size: many; DNA: TGTGCCAGCAGCCAAGAACTACGGCTAGCGGGGGTAGATACGCAGTATTTT; CDR3: CASSQELRLAGVDTQYF
D: .; J: TRBJ1-1; V: TRBV4-2; size: few; DNA: TGTGCCAGCAGCCAAGTCTTTGCAGAGATGAACACTGAAGCTTTCTTT; CDR3: CASSQVFAEMNTEAFF
D: TRBD2; J: TRBJ2-5; V: TRBV7-2; size: few; DNA: TGTGCCAGCAGCTTAGTCGGGGGGGTCCAGGAGACCCAGTACTTC; CDR3: CASSLVGGVQETQYF
D: TRBD1; J: TRBJ1-1; V: TRBV6-5; size: few; DNA: TGTGCCAGCAAACCATTAGACAGGGTAGGGCGGAGGAGCACTGAAGCTTTCTTT; CDR3: CASKPLDRVGRRSTEAFF
D: .; J: TRBJ2-2; V: TRBV15; size: .; DNA: TGTGCCACCAGCAGAGCCGGGGCAGGCACCGGGGAGCTGTTTTTT; CDR3: CATSRAGAGTGELFF
D: .; J: TRBJ2-2; V: TRBV7-8; size: many; DNA: TGTGCCAGCAGCTTAGCGGTGGCCGGGGAGCTGTTTTTT; CDR3: CASSLAVAGELFF
D: .; J: TRBJ1-2; V: TRBV2; size: many; DNA: TGTGCCAGCAGTGGTGACAGCTATGGCTACACCTTC; CDR3: CASSGDSYGYTF
D: .; J: TRBJ2-5; V: TRBV3-1; size: many; DNA: TGTGCCAGCAGCCAAGACAGGGGGGGGCCGAAATTGACCCAGTACTTC; CDR3: CASSQDRGGPKLTQYF
D: .; J: TRBJ1-6; V: TRBV5-1; size: many; DNA: TGCGCCAGCAGCTTGGACAGGGTCGATGGGTCACCCCTCCACTTT; CDR3: CASSLDRVDGSPLHF
D: TRBD2; J: TRBJ2-3; V: TRBV2; size: many; DNA: TGTGCCACGTCCGGGACTAGCGGGGGGGATTGGACAGATACGCAGTATTTT; CDR3: CATSGTSGGDWTDTQYF
D: .; J: TRBJ1-1; V: TRBV7-9; size: .; DNA: TGTGCCAGCAGCTTAGCTATAGGGTCGATCACTGAAGCTTTCTTT; CDR3: CASSLAIGSITEAFF
D: .; J: TRBJ1-5; V: TRBV4-2; size: .; DNA: TGTGCCAGCAGCCAAGTAACGGCAGAGAATCAGCCCCAGCATTTT; CDR3: CASSQVTAENQPQHF
D: .; J: TRBJ1-6; V: TRBV6-5; size: many; DNA: TGTGCCAGCAGTTACTCGGGGGCGATGGATTCACCCCTCCACTTT; CDR3: CASSYSGAMDSPLHF
D: .; J: TRBJ2-7; V: TRBV4-1; size: .; DNA: TGCGCCAGCAGCCAAGATCTGACCACAGGGCCGAAAGAGCAGTACTTC; CDR3: CASSQDLTTGPKEQYF
D: .; J: TRBJ2-1; V: TRBV19; size: many; DNA: TGTGCCAGTAGTATCAGCTCCTACAATGAGCAGTTCTTC; CDR3: CASSISSYNEQFF
D: .; J: TRBJ2-2; V: TRBV7-3; size: few; DNA: TGTGCCAGCAGCTTAATGGGTCTAGGAGCACGGACCGGGGAGCTGTTTTTT; CDR3: CASSLMGLGARTGELFF
D: TRBD1; J: TRBJ2-2; V: TRBV19; size: many; DNA: TGTGCCAGTAGTAGGGGACAGGGGAGGCTCGACACCGGGGAGCTGTTTTTT; CDR3: CASSRGQGRLDTGELFF
D: TRBD2; J: TRBJ2-3; V: TRBV7-2; size: many; DNA: TGTGCCAGCAGCTTAAAGAGCGGGGGAAACACAGATACGCAGTATTTT; CDR3: CASSLKSGGNTDTQYF
D: TRBD2; J: TRBJ2-1; V: TRBV5-1; size: few; DNA: TGCGCCAGCAGCCCCTTGGGCGGGGGGGCCAATGAGCAGTTCTTC; CDR3: CASSPLGGGANEQFF
D: .; J: TRBJ1-1; V: TRBV5-1; size: many; DNA: TGCGCCAGCAGCTTGGCTCCCTCCTACAACACTGAAGCTTTCTTT; CDR3: CASSLAPSYNTEAFF
D: .; J: TRBJ2-6; V: TRBV27; size: many; DNA: TGTGCCAGCAGTTTAAATGCAGGGGGGGCCAACGTCCTGACTTTC; CDR3: CASSLNAGGANVLTF
D: .; J: TRBJ2-5; V: TRBV27; size: .; DNA: TGTGCCAGCGGACTTGAAGAGACCCAGTACTTC; CDR3: CASGLEETQYF
D: TRBD2; J: TRBJ2-7; V: TRBV7-2; size: .; DNA: TGTGCCAGCAGCCCCAGCCTAGGAGCGGGGGGACGCGAGCAGTACTTC; CDR3: CASSPSLGAGGREQYF
D: TRBD1; J: TRBJ1-5; V: TRBV12-3/TRBV12-4; size: few; DNA: TGTGCCAGCAGTTTTCGGACAGGGGGTAATCAGCCCCAGCATTTT; CDR3: CASSFRTGGNQPQHF
D: .; J: TRBJ2-1; V: TRBV3-1; size: many; DNA: TGTGCCAGCAGCCAATTTCTTTACGGGTCCTTCTACAATGAGCAGTTCTTC; CDR3: CASSQFLYGSFYNEQFF
D: .; J: TRBJ2-5; V: TRBV5-1; size: .; DNA: TGCGCCAGCAGCTTGTTTATCCCAGAGACCCAGTACTTC; CDR3: CASSLFIPETQYF
D: TRBD2; J: TRBJ2-5; V: TRBV3-1; size: .; DNA: TGTGCCAGCAGCCAAGATCTGGTTGGCGGGGGGTACCAAGAGACCCAGTACTTC; CDR3: CASSQDLVGGGYQETQYF
D: .; J: TRBJ2-5; V: TRBV5-1; size: .; DNA: TGCGCCAGCAGCTTCGAGGGTTGGGAGACCCAGTACTTC; CDR3: CASSFEGWETQYF
D: .; J: TRBJ1-1; V: TRBV30; size: .; DNA: TGTGCCTGGAGCCCGAGTAACACTGAAGCTTTCTTT; CDR3: CAWSPSNTEAFF
D: .; J: TRBJ1-1; V: TRBV4-3; size: few; DNA: TGCGCCAGCAGCCAAGCATCCAGCATGAACACTGAAGCTTTCTTT; CDR3: CASSQASSMNTEAFF
D: TRBD1; J: TRBJ2-1; V: TRBV20-1; size: many; DNA: TGCAGTGCTCTAATCCGGGACAGGGGTTTCTTC; CDR3: CSALIRDRGFF
D: .; J: TRBJ2-3; V: TRBV7-2; size: few; DNA: TGTGCCAGCAGCCAGATTACAGGGCCGAATACGCAGTATTTT; CDR3: CASSQITGPNTQYF
D: .; J: TRBJ2-3; V: TRBV7-2; size: many; DNA: TGTGCCAGCGGCGATCGGGTCCCAGATACGCAGTATTTT; CDR3: CASGDRVPDTQYF
D: .; J: TRBJ2-3; V: TRBV7-2; size: .; DNA: TGTGCCAGCAGCCCCCGTCCCCCCCTAACTAGCACAGATACGCAGTATTTT; CDR3: CASSPRPPLTSTDTQYF
D: .; J: TRBJ2-5; V: TRBV7-8; size: many; DNA: TGTGCCAGCAGGCGGGACCAAGAGACCCAGTACTTC; CDR3: CASRRDQETQYF
D: TRBD1; J: TRBJ2-3; V: TRBV7-3; size: few; DNA: TGTGCCAGCAGCTTAACCGGACAGGGGGCGACCACAGATACGCAGTATTTT; CDR3: CASSLTGQGATTDTQYF
D: .; J: TRBJ2-5; V: TRBV28; size: few; DNA: TGTGCCAGCGATACCGCGGGGAGGGGGCATCAGGAGACCCAGTACTTC; CDR3: CASDTAGRGHQETQYF